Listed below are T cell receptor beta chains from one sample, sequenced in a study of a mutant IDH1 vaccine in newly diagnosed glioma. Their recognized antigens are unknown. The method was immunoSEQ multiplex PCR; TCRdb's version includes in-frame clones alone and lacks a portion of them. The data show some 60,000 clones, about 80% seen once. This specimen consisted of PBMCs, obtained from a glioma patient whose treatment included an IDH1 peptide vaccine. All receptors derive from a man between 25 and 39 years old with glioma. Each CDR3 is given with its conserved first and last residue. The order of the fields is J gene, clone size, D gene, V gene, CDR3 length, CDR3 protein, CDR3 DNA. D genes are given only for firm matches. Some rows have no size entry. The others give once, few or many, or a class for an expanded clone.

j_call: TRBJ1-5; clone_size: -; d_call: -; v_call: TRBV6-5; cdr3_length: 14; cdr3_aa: CASSYASVGGPQHF; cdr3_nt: TGTGCCAGCAGTTACGCTAGTGTGGGGGGTCCCCAGCATTTT
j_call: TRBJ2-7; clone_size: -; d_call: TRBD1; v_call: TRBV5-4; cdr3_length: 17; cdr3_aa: CASSLVYRTGPKGEQYF; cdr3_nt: TGTGCCAGCAGCTTGGTATACAGGACAGGGCCAAAAGGGGAGCAGTACTTC
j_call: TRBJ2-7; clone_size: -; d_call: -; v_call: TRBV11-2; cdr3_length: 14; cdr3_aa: CASSLGAPLGEQYF; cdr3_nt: TGTGCCAGCAGCTTAGGTGCCCCCCTGGGTGAGCAGTACTTC
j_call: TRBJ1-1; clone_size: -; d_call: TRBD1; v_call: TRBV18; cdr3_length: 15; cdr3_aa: CASSPTGGEYIGAFF; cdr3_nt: TGTGCCAGCTCACCAACAGGGGGCGAATATATAGGAGCTTTCTTT
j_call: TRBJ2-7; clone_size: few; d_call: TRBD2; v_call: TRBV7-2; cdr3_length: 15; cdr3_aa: CASSPQTSGRIKQYF; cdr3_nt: TGTGCCAGCAGCCCGCAGACTAGCGGGAGAATCAAGCAGTACTTC
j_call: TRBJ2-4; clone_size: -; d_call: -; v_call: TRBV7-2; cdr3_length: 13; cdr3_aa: CASSLGRQNIQYF; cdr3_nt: TGTGCCAGCAGCTTGGGGCGCCAAAACATTCAGTACTTC
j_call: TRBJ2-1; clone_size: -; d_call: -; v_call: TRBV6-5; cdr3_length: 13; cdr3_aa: CASRPPGFGEQFF; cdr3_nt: TGTGCCAGCAGACCGCCGGGGTTCGGTGAGCAGTTCTTC
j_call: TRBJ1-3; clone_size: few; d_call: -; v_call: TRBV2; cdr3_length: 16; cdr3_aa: CASRTQRGTSGNTIYF; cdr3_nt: TGTGCCAGCAGGACGCAGAGGGGGACCTCTGGAAACACCATATATTTT
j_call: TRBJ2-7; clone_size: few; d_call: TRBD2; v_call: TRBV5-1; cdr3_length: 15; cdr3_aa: CASSLVSSGFYEQYF; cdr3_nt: TGCGCCAGCAGCTTGGTATCTAGCGGGTTCTACGAGCAGTACTTC
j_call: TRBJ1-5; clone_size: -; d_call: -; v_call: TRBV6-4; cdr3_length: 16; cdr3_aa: CASSAYGLGRDQPQHF; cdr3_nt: TGTGCCAGCAGTGCCTATGGTCTCGGACGGGATCAGCCCCAGCATTTT
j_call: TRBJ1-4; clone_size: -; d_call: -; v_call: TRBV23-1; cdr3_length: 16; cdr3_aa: CASSQIEGGQHEKLFF; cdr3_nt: TGCGCCAGCAGTCAAATCGAGGGAGGACAACATGAAAAACTGTTTTTT
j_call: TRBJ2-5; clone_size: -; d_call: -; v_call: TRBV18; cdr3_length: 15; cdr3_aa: CASSPEILAQETQYF; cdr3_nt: TGTGCCAGCTCACCTGAGATCCTAGCACAGGAGACCCAGTACTTC
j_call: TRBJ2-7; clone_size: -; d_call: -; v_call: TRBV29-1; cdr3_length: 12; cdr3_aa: CSVEGDSYEQYF; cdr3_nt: TGCAGCGTTGAAGGCGACAGCTACGAGCAGTACTTC
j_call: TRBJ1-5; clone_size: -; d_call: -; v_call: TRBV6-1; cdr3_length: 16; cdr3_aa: CASSEWGGEGNQPQHF; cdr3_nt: TGTGCCAGCAGTGAGTGGGGAGGGGAAGGCAATCAGCCCCAGCATTTT
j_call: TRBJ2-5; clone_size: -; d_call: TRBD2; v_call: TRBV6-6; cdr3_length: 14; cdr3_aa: CASSRAGFQETQYF; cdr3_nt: TGTGCCAGCAGTAGAGCGGGATTCCAAGAGACCCAGTACTTC
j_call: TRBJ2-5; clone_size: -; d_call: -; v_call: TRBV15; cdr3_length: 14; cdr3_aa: CATSRDRGRETQYF; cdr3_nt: TGTGCCACCAGCAGAGATCGGGGGCGGGAGACCCAGTACTTC
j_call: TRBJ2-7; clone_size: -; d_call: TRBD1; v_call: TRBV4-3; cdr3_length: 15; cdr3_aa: CASSLQPGQVYEQYF; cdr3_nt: TGCGCCAGCAGCTTGCAACCGGGACAGGTTTACGAGCAGTACTTC
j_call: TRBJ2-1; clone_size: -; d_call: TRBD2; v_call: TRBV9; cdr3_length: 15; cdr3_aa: CASSSIAGLNNEQFF; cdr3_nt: TGTGCCAGCAGCTCAATAGCGGGACTCAACAATGAGCAGTTCTTC
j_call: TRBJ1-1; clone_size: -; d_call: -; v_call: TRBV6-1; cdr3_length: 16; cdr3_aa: CASSERGIGRDTEAFF; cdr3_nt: TGTGCCAGCAGTGAACGCGGGATCGGGCGAGACACTGAAGCTTTCTTT
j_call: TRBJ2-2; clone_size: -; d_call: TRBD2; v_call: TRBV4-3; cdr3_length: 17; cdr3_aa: CASSQDSAGGLPGELFF; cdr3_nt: TGCGCCAGCAGCCAAGATTCAGCGGGGGGGCTCCCCGGGGAGCTGTTTTTT
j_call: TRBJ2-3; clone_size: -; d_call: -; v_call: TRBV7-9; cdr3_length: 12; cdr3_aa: CASSLEVGDPVF; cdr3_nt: TGTGCCAGCAGCTTAGAAGTAGGGGACCCGGTCTTT
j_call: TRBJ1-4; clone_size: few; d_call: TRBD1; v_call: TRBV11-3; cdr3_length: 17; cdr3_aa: CASSRGTDREQGEKLFF; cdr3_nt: TGTGCCAGCAGCAGAGGGACTGACAGGGAGCAGGGTGAAAAACTGTTTTTT
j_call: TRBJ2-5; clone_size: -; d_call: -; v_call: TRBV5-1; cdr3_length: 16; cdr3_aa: CASSLGAGGYQETQYF; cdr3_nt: TGCGCCAGCAGCTTGGGGGCCGGTGGATACCAAGAGACCCAGTACTTC
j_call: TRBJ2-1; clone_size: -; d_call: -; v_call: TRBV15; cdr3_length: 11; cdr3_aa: CATSRHNEQFF; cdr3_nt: TGTGCCACCAGCAGACACAATGAGCAGTTCTTC
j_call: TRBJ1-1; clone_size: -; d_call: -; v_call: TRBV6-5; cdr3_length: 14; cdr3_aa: CASSRGSGNTEAFF; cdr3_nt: TGTGCCAGCTCAAGGGGCTCGGGGAACACTGAAGCTTTCTTT
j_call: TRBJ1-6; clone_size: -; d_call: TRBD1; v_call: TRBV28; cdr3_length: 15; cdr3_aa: CASTTAQGGGSPLHF; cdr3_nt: TGTGCCAGCACCACCGCTCAGGGGGGGGGATCACCCCTCCACTTT
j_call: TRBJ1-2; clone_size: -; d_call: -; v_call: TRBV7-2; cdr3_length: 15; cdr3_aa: CASSLEGTNLYGYTF; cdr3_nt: TGTGCCAGCAGCTTAGAAGGGACCAACCTCTATGGCTACACCTTC
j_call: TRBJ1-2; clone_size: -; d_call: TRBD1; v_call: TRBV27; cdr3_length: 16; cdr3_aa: CASSERGSGGLDGYTF; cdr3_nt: TGTGCCAGCAGTGAACGGGGGTCAGGGGGCTTGGATGGCTACACCTTC
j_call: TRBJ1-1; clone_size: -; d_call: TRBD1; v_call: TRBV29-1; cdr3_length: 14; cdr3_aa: CSVEEQGHNTEAFF; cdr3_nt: TGCAGCGTTGAAGAACAGGGGCATAACACTGAAGCTTTCTTT
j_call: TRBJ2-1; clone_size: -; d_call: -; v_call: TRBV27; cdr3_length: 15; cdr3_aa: CASSLTVSSYNEQFF; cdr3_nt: TGTGCCAGCAGTTTAACGGTCAGCTCCTACAATGAGCAGTTCTTC
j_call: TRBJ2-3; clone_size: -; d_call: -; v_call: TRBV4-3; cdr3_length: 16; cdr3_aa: CASSPGTDPSTDTQYF; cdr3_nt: TGCGCCAGCAGCCCGGGGACTGATCCATCCACAGATACGCAGTATTTT
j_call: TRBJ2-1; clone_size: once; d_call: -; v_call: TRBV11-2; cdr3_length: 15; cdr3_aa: CASSLEGSLLGEQFF; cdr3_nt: TGTGCCAGCAGCTTAGAAGGATCCCTTTTAGGCGAGCAGTTCTTC
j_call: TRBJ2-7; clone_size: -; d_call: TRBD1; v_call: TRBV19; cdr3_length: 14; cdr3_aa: CASSRTGGLMEQYF; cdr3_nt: TGTGCCAGTAGCCGGACAGGGGGCTTAATGGAGCAGTACTTC
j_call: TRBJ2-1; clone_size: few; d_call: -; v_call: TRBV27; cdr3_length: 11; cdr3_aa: CASSLSHYQFF; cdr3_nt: TGTGCCAGCAGTTTATCACACTATCAGTTCTTC
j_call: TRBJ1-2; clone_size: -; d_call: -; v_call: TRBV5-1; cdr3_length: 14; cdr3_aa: CASSLSSGGKSYTF; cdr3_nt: TGCGCCAGCAGCTTGTCATCGGGGGGGAAGAGCTACACCTTC
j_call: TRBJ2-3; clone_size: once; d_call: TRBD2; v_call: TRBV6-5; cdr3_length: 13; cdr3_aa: CAAGGQLSDTQYF; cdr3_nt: TGTGCTGCGGGGGGCCAGTTGTCGGATACGCAGTATTTT
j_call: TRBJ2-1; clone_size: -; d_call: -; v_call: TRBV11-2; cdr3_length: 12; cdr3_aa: CASSLGKRVKFF; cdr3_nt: TGTGCCAGCAGCTTAGGAAAGAGAGTGAAATTCTTC
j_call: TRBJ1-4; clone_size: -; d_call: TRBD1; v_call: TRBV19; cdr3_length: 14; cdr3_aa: CASSGRDRSEKLFF; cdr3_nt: TGTGCCAGTAGTGGGCGGGACAGGTCTGAGAAACTGTTTTTT
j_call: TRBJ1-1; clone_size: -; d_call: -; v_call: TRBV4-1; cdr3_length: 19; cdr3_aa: CASSQDPAGDRIGNTEAFF; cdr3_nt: TGCGCCAGCAGCCAAGACCCCGCGGGAGATAGGATTGGAAACACTGAAGCTTTCTTT
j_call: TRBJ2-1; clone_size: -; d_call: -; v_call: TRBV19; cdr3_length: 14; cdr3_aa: CASSMLRAIHEQFF; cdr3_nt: TGTGCCAGTAGTATGTTAAGAGCAATCCATGAGCAGTTCTTC
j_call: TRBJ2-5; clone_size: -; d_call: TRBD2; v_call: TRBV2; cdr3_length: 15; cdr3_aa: CASRGGLAGQETQYF; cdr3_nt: TGTGCCAGCAGAGGGGGACTAGCGGGACAAGAGACCCAGTACTTC
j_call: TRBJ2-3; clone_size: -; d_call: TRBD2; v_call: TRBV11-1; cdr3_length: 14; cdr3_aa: CASSLAASTDTQYF; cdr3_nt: TGTGCCAGCAGCCTAGCGGCTAGCACAGATACGCAGTATTTT
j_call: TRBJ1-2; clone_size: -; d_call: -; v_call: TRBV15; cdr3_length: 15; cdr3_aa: CATSRIGLANYGYTF; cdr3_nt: TGTGCCACCAGCAGAATTGGGCTAGCTAACTATGGCTACACCTTC
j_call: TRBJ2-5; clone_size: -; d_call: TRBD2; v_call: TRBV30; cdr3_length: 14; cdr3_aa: CAWSVAGGLETQYF; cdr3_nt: TGTGCCTGGAGTGTAGCGGGAGGTTTAGAGACCCAGTACTTC
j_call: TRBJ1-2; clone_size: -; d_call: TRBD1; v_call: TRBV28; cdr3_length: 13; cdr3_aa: CASFRDSLYGYTF; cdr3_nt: TGTGCCAGTTTCCGGGACAGCCTCTATGGCTACACCTTC
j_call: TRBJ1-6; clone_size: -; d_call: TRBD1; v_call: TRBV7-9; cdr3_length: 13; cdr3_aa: CASSSLWGDRSDF; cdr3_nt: TGTGCCAGCAGCTCGTTATGGGGGGACAGGAGTGACTTT
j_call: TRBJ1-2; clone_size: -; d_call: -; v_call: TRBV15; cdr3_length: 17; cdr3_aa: CATSGRGVEEANYGYTF; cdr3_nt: TGTGCCACCAGCGGCAGGGGTGTTGAGGAGGCTAACTATGGCTACACCTTC
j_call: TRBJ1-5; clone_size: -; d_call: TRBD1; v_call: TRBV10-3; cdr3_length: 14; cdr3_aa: CAISEQQGIQPQHF; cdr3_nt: TGTGCCATCAGTGAACAACAGGGGATTCAGCCCCAGCATTTT
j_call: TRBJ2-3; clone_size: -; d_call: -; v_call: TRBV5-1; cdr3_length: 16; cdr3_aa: CASSLTGGTSTDTQYF; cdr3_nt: TGCGCCAGCAGCTTGACTGGCGGGACTAGCACAGATACGCAGTATTTT
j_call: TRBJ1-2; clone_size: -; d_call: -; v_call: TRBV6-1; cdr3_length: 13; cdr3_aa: CASTGTFGYGYTF; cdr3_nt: TGTGCCAGCACCGGGACCTTCGGCTATGGCTACACCTTC
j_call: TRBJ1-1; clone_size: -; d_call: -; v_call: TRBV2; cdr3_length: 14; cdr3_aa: CASSEQGSDTEAFF; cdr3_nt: TGTGCCAGCAGTGAACAGGGGAGCGACACTGAAGCTTTCTTT
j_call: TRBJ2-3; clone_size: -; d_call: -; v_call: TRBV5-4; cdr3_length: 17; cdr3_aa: CASSSLGRGQSTDTQYF; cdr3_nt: TGTGCCAGCAGCTCCCTGGGGCGGGGGCAAAGCACAGATACGCAGTATTTT
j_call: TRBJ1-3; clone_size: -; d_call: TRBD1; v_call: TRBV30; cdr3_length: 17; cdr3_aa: CAWSTPRLTGPGNTIYF; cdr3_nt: TGTGCCTGGAGTACTCCTAGATTGACAGGGCCTGGAAACACCATATATTTT
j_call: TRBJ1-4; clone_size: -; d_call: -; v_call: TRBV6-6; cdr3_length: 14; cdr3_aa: CASSPGATNEKLFF; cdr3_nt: TGTGCCAGCAGTCCGGGGGCAACTAATGAAAAACTGTTTTTT
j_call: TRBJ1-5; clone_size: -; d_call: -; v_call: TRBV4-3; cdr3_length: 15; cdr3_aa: CASSQDGRPNQPQHF; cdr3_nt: TGCGCCAGCAGCCAAGACGGTCGACCCAATCAGCCCCAGCATTTT
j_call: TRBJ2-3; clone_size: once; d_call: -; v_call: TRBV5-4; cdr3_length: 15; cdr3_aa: CASSLMGRGTDTQYF; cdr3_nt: TGTGCCAGCAGCTTGATGGGAAGGGGCACAGATACGCAGTATTTT
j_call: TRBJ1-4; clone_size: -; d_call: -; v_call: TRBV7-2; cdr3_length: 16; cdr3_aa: CASSRQYSSTNEKLFF; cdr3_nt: TGTGCCAGCAGCCGTCAATACAGCTCAACTAATGAAAAACTGTTTTTT
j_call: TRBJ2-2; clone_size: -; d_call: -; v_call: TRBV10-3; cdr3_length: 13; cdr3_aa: CAISTVNTGELFF; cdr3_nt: TGTGCCATCAGTACAGTGAACACCGGGGAGCTGTTTTTT
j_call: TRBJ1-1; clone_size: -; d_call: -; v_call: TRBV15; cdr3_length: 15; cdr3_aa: CATSIGAPPNTEAFF; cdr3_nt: TGTGCCACCAGCATCGGGGCACCGCCGAACACTGAAGCTTTCTTT
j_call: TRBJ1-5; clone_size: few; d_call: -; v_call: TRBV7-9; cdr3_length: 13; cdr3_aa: CASSLDRGQPQHF; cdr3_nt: TGTGCCAGCAGCTTAGATCGGGGGCAGCCCCAGCATTTT